This T cell receptor beta chain was captured by sequencing in a study of shared clonotypes between healthy human individuals. In the study overall: The composition of the donors was a couple of women and a few men aged 18 to 49.

There are 14 residues in the CDR3. Trimming took 1 base from V and 0 from J, leaving 4 bases between them. Germline V gene sequence: CDR1 SGHDT, CDR2 YYEEEE. The donor cohort consisted entirely of Caucasian adults residing in Nashville, Tennessee. Partitioning of CD4+ cells yielded a CD45RA+ naive subset and a CD45RA-negative memory subset. The protocol was immunoSEQ multiplex PCR, while the TCRdb copy is restricted to in-frame clones and leaves out a portion. There are some 1,400,000 clones in the sample; approximately 96% occur only once, and 0.95% to 1.5% lies in the top ten. Material for sequencing was naive CD4+ T cells sorted from blood. Noted subset: CD45RA+ positively selected. The receptor's source is a man aged 25-40 years in good health. The chain is built from TRBV5-6 and TRBJ1-4; D not certain. CDR3 protein: CASSLYTTNEKLFF. CDR3 DNA: TGTGCCAGCAGCTTGTATACAACTAATGAAAAACTGTTTTTT.